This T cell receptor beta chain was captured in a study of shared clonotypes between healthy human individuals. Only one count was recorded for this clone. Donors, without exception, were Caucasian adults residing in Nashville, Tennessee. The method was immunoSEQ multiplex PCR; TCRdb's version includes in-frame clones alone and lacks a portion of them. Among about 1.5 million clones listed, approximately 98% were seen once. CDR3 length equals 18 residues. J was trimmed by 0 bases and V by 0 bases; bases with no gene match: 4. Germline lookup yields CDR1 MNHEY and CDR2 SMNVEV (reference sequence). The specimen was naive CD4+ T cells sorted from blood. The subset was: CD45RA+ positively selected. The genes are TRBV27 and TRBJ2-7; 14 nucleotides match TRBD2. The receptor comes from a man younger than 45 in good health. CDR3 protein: CASSLSGLAGVISYEQYF. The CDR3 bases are TGTGCCAGCAGTTTATCGGGACTAGCGGGAGTGATCTCCTACGAGCAGTACTTC.